This TCR beta chain was obtained from a study of beta chain features in type 1 diabetes. Study overall: Across all samples, fewer than 120,000,000 sorted cells were examined. Overall study findings and caveats: More deletions and fewer insertions at VDJ junctions were seen in type 1 diabetes patients. Although PCR might favor shorter templates, it would do so equally in patients and controls.

The sample holds a few counts of this clone. Its cognate antigen is unknown. Looked up from germline, CDR1 is KGHSH and CDR2 is LQKENI. This CDR3 is built from 13 residues. Between the trimmed V and J ends, which lost 3 bases and 2 bases, there was a span of 7 bases. cDNA synthesis used the whole RNA isolate, giving expressed TCRB sequences. Measured with immunoSEQ multiplex PCR; TCRdb has only the in-frame clones, and not every one. The sample records under 800,000 clones, around a sixth being singletons. Cells sorted by CD45RO/CCR7/CD25/CD127/CD95/CD27 comprised CD4+ naive, central memory, regulatory and stem cell-like memory cells.

The chain recombines TRBV18 with TRBJ2-5, with D uncertain. The sample was naive CD4+ T cells from blood. This clonotype was obtained from a man younger than 35 in good health. This CDR3 is CASSPSRQETQYF. The CDR3 DNA is TGTGCCAGCTCACCTTCCAGGCAAGAGACCCAGTACTTC.